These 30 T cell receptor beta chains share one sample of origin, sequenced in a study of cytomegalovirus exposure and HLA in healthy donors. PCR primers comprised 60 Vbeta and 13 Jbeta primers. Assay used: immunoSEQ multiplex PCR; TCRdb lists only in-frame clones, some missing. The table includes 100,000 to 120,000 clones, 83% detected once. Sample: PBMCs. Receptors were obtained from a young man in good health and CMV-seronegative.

DNA of the CDR3: TGTGCCAGCAGCTCTCACGCAACCGGAGCCAAAAACATTCAGTACTTC. This translates into CASSSHATGAKNIQYF. The chain links TRBV7-9 to TRBJ2-4, with D hard to call. Germline V gene data show CDR1 as SEHNR and CDR2 as FQNEAQ (reference sequence). The CDR3 extends over 16 amino acids. V lost 4 bases and J lost 0, with 13 bases in between.

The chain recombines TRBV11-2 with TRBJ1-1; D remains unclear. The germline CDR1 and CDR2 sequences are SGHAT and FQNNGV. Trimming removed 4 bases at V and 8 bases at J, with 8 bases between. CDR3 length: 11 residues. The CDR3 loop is CASSSGWEAFF. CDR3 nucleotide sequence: TGTGCCAGCAGCTCGGGGTGGGAAGCTTTCTTT.

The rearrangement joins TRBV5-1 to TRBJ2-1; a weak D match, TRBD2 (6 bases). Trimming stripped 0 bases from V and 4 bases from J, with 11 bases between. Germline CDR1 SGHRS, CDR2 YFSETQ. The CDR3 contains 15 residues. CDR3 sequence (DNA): TGCGCCAGCAGCTTGGCAATTAGCGGATACAATGAGCAGTTCTTC. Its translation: CASSLAISGYNEQFF.

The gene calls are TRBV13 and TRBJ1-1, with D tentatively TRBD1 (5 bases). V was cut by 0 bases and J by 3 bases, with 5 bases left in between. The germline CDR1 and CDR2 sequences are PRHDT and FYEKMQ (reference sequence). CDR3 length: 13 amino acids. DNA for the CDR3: TGTGCCAGCAGCTTAGGCAGGGACACTGAAGCTTTCTTT. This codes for CASSLGRDTEAFF.

CDR3 residues: CASSDLEGYEQYF. The DNA for the CDR3 is TGTGCCAGCAGCGATCTAGAGGGATACGAGCAGTACTTC. The chain couples TRBV6-4 to TRBJ2-7, with D maybe TRBD2 (5 bases). The V end lost 6 bases, the J end lost 4 bases, and 13 bases lay between the germline ends. The V gene's germline CDR1 is MRHNA and CDR2 SNTAGT. This CDR3 contains 13 residues.

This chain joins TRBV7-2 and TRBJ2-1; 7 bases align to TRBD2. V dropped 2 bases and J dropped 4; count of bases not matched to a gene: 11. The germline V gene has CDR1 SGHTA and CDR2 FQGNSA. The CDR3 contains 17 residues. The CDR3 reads CASSLLLAIPPYNEQFF. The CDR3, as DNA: TGTGCCAGCAGCTTATTACTAGCGATCCCCCCGTACAATGAGCAGTTCTTC.

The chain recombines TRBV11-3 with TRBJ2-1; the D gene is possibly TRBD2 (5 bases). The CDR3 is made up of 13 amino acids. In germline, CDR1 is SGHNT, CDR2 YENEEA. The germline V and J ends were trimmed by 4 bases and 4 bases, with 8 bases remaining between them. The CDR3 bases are TGTGCCAGCAGCTCGACTACTTACAATGAGCAGTTCTTC. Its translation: CASSSTTYNEQFF.

The CDR3 nucleotides are TGTGCCAGCAGTTTGCCAGGGAGGGGTCCTGAAGCTTTCTTT. It is translated as CASSLPGRGPEAFF. The genes are TRBV28 and TRBJ1-1; TRBD1 might be the D (5 bases). V lost 3 bases, J lost 6 bases, and 14 bases lay in between. CDR3 size: 14 residues. The germline V gene encodes CDR1 MDHEN and CDR2 SYDVKM.

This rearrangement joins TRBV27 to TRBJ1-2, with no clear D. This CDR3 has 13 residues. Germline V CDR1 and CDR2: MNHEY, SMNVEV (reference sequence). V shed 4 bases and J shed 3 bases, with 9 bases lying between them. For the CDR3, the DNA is TGTGCCAGCAGTTCAACAGATTACTATGGCTACACCTTC. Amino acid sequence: CASSSTDYYGYTF.

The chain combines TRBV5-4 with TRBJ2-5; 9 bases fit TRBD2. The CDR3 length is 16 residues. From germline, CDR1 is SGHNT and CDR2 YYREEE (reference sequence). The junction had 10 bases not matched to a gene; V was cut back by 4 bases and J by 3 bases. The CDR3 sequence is CASSRSLAGMEETQYF. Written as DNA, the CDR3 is TGTGCCAGCAGCCGCAGCCTAGCGGGGATGGAAGAGACCCAGTACTTC.

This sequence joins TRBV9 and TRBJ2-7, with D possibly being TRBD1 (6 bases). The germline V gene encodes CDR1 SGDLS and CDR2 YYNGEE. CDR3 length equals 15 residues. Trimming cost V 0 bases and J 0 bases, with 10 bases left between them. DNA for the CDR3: TGTGCCAGCAGCGTAGGGATAGGGGGCTCCTACGAGCAGTACTTC. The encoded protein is CASSVGIGGSYEQYF.

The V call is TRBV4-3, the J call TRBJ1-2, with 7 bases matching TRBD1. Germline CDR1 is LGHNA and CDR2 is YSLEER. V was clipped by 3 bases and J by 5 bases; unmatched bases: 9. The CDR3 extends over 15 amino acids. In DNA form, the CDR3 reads TGCGCCAGCAGCCAGGGCTCCGGGACAGTTTATGGCTACACCTTC. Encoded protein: CASSQGSGTVYGYTF.

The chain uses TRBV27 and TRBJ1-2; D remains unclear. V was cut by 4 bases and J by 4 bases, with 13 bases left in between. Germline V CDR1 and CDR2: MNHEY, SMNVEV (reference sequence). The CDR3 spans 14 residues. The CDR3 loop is CASSSRVAPYGYTF. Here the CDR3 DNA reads TGTGCCAGCAGTTCCCGAGTAGCGCCCTATGGCTACACCTTC.

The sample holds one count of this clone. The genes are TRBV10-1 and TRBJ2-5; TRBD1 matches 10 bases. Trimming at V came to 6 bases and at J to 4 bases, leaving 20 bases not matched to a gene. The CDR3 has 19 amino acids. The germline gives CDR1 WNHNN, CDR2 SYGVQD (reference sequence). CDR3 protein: CASRRDRGGDGMQRETQYF. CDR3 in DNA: TGCGCCAGCAGACGGGACAGGGGAGGCGACGGGATGCAGCGAGAGACCCAGTACTTC.

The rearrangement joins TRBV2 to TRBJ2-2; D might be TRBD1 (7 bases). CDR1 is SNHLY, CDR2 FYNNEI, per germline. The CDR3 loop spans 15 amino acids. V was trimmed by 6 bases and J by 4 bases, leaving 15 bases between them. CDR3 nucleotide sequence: TGTGCCAGCAGCCTGGACCAGGGGGGCACCGGGGAGCTGTTTTTT. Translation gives CASSLDQGGTGELFF.

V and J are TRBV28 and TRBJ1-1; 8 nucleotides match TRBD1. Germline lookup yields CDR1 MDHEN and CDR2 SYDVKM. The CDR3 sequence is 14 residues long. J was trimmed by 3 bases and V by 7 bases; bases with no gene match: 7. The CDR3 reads CASTLGTGYTEAFF. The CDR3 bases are TGTGCCAGCACACTCGGGACAGGCTACACTGAAGCTTTCTTT. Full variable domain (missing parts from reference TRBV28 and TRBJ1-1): DVKVTQSSRYLVKRTGEKVFLECVQDMDHENMFWYRQDPGLGLRLIYFSYDVKMKEKGDIPEGYSVSREKKERFSLILESASTNQTSMYLCASTLGTGYTEAFFGQGTRLTVV.

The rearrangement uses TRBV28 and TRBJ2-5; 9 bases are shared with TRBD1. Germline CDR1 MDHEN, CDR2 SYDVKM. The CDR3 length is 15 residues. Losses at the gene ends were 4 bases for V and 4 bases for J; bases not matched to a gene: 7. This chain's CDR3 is CASSSSGTGRETQYF. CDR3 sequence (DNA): TGTGCCAGCAGTTCCTCCGGGACAGGGCGAGAGACCCAGTACTTC.

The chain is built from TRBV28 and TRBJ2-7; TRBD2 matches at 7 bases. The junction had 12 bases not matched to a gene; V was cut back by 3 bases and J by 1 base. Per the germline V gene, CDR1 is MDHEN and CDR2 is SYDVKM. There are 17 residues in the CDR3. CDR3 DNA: TGTGCCAGCAGTTTGGAAGGTTTACTGGGACTATCCTACGAGCAGTACTTC. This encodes CASSLEGLLGLSYEQYF. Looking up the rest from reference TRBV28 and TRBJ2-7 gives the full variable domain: DVKVTQSSRYLVKRTGEKVFLECVQDMDHENMFWYRQDPGLGLRLIYFSYDVKMKEKGDIPEGYSVSREKKERFSLILESASTNQTSMYLCASSLEGLLGLSYEQYFGPGTRLTVT.

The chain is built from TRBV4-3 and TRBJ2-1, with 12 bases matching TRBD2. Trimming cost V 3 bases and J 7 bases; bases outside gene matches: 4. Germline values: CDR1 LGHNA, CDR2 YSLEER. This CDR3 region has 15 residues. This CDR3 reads CASSQTSGSTNEQFF. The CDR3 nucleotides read TGCGCCAGCAGCCAGACTAGCGGGAGTACGAATGAGCAGTTCTTC.

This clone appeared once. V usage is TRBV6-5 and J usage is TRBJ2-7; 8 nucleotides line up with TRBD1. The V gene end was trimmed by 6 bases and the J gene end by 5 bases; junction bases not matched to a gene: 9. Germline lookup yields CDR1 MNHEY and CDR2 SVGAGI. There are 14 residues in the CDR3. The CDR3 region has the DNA TGTGCCAGCAGAACAGGGGGTCGGTTGCACGAGCAGTACTTC. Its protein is CASRTGGRLHEQYF.

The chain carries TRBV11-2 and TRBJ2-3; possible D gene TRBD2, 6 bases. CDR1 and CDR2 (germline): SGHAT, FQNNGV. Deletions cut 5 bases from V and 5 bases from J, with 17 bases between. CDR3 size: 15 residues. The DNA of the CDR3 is TGTGCCAGCAGCATAGGCCCAGCGGAGGGAGATACGCAGTATTTT. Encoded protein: CASSIGPAEGDTQYF.

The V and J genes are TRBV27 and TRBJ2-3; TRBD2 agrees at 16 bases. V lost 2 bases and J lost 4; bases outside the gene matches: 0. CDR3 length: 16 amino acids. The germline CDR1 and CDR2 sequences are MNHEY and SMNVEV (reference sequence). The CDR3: CASSLGTSGRADTQYF. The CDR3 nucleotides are TGTGCCAGCAGTTTAGGGACTAGCGGGAGGGCAGATACGCAGTATTTT.

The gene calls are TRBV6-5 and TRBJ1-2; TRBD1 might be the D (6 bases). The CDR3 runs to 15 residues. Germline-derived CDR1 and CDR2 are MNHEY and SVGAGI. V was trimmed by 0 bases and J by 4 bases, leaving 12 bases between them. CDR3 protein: CASSYSGQPLYGYTF. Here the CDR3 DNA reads TGTGCCAGCAGTTACTCCGGACAGCCACTCTATGGCTACACCTTC.

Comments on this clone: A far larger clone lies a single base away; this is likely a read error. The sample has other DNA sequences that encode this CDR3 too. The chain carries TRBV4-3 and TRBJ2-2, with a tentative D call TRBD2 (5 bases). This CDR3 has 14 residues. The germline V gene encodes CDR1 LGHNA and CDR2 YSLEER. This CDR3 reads CASSQLGLTGELFF. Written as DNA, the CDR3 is TGCGCCAGCAGCCAACTCGGACTCACCGGGGAGCTGTTCTTT.

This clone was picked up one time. The CDR3 DNA follows: TGTGCCAGCAGCTTATCGTTGGGGGCGAACACTGAAGCTTTCTTT. Its protein is CASSLSLGANTEAFF. The V call is TRBV7-2, the J call TRBJ1-1; D perhaps matches TRBD1 (6 bases). Germline V CDR1 and CDR2: SGHTA, FQGNSA. Trimming shortened V by 2 bases and J by 1 base, and 11 bases separated the two germline ends. The CDR3 extends over 15 amino acids.

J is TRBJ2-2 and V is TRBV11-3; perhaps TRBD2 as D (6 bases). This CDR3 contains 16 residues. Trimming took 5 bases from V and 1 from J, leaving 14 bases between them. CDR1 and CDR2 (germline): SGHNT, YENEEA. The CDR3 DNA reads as TGTGCCAGCAGCCCTCGGGGTAGCGGGAACACCGGGGAGCTGTTTTTT. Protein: CASSPRGSGNTGELFF.

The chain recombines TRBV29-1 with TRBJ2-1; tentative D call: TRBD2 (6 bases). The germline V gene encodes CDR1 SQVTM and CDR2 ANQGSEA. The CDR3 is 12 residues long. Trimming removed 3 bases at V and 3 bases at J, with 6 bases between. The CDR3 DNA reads TGCAGCGTTGAGGGAGGCTACAATGAGCAGTTCTTC. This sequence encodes CSVEGGYNEQFF.

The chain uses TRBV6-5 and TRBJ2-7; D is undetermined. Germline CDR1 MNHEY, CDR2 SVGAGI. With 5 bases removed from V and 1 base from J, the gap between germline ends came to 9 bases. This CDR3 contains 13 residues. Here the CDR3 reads CASSEAPSYEQYF. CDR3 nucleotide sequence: TGTGCCAGCAGTGAAGCTCCTTCCTACGAGCAGTACTTC.

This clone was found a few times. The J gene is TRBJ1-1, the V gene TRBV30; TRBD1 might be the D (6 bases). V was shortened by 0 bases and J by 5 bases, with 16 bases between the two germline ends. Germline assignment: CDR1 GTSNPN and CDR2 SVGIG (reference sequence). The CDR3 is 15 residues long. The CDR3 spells CAWSVLGQRETEAFF. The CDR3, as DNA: TGTGCCTGGAGTGTTCTAGGACAGAGGGAAACTGAAGCTTTCTTT.

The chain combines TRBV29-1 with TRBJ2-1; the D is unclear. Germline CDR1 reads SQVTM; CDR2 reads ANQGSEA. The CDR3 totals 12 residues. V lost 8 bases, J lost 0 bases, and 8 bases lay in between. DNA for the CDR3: TGCAGCTTTCCAGTCTCCTACAATGAGCAGTTCTTC. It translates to CSFPVSYNEQFF.